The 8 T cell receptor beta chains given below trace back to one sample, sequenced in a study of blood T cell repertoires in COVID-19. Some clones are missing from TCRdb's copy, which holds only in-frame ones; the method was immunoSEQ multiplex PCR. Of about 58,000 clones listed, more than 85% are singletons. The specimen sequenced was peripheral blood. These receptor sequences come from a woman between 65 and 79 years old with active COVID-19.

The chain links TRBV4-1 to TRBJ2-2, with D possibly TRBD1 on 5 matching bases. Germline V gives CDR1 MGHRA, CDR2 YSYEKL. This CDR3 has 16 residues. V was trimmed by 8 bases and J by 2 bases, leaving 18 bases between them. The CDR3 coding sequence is TGCGCCAGCCTATTATCCCCGCAGGGTAACACCGGGGAGCTGTTTTTT. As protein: CASLLSPQGNTGELFF.

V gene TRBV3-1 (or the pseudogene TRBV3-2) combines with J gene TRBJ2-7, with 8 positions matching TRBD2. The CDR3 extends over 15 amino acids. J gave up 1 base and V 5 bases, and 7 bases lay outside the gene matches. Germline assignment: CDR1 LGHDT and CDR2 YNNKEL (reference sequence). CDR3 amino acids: CASSKPSGGSYEQYF. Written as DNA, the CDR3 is TGTGCCAGCAGCAAACCGTCGGGAGGGTCCTACGAGCAGTACTTC.

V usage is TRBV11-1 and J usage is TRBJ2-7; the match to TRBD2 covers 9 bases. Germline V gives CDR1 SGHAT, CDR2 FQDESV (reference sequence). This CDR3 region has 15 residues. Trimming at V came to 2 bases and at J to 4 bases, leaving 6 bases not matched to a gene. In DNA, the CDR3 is TGTGCCAGCAGCTTAAGCGGGAGGACCACTTACGAGCAGTACTTC. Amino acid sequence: CASSLSGRTTYEQYF.

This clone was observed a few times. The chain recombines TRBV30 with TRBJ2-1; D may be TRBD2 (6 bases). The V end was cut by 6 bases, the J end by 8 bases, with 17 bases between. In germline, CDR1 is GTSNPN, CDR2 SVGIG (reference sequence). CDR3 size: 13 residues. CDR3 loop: CACPLATGDEQFF. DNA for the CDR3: TGTGCCTGCCCCCTCGCTACGGGGGATGAGCAGTTCTTC.

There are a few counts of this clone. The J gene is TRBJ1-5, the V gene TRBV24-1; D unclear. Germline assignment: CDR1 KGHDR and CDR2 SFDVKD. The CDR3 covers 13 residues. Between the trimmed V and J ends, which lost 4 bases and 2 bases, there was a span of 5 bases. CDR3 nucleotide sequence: TGTGCCACCAGTGACGGGGGCAATCAGCCCCAGCATTTT. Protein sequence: CATSDGGNQPQHF.

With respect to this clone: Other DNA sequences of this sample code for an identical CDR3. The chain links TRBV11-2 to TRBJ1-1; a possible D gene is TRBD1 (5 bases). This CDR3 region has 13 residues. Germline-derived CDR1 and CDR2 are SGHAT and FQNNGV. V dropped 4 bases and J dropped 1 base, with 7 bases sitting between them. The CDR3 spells CASSSTANTEAFF. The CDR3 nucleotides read TGTGCCAGCAGCTCGACAGCGAACACTGAAGCTTTCTTT.

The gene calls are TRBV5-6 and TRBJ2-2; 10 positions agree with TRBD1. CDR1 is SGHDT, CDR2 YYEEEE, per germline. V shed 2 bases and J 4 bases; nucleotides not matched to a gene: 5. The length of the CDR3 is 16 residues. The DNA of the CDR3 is TGTGCCAGCAGCTTACTCCGGGACAGGGGCACCGGGGAGCTGTTTTTT. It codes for CASSLLRDRGTGELFF.

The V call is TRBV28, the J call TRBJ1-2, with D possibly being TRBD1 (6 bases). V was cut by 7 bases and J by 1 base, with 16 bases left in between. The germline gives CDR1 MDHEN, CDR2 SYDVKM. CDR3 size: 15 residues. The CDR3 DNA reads TGTGCCAGCACGGGGGGAGGGGGTCGTAACTATGGCTACACCTTC. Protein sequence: CASTGGGGRNYGYTF.